This TCR beta chain was observed in a study of cytomegalovirus exposure and HLA in healthy donors. Study-wide points: Later analysis indicated greater clonal expansion among HLA-associated TCR beta chains than among equally common other chains. In vitro testing confirmed a few CMV-associated chains as specific for CMV antigens. Apart from CMV serostatus, no immune exposure information was available. Despite most TCR sequences being rare, some public TCRs occurred in many donors.

CDR3 length: 15 amino acids. V lost 2 bases, J lost 3 bases, and 13 bases lay in between. Germline CDR1 and CDR2: ENHRY and SYGVKD. A multiplex PCR was run with 60 Vbeta primers and 13 Jbeta primers. The assay was immunoSEQ multiplex PCR, and TCRdb's table has in-frame clones only and misses some. The sample carries roughly 150,000 clones, over 75% recorded once. Regarding this clone: Its antigen is not identified.

The chain employs TRBV10-3 and TRBJ2-5; D not resolved. Source material: PBMCs. The clonotype comes from a female donor in good health and CMV-seronegative. This CDR3 is CAISEAVSPKETQYF. CDR3 coding DNA: TGTGCCATCAGTGAGGCGGTCAGCCCAAAAGAGACCCAGTACTTC.